The 31 T cell receptor beta chains given below trace back to one sample, sequenced in a study of OX40 agonist ivuxolimab in advanced cancers. Libraries were prepared by immunoSEQ multiplex PCR; TCRdb keeps only in-frame clonotypes and omits some of them. The data contain around 65,000 clones, 85% to 95% of them singletons. The material was CD4+ or CD8+ T cells sorted from blood, obtained in a trial of the OX40 agonist ivuxolimab. The receptors shown here come from an adult with an advanced solid tumor such as melanoma, head and neck, liver or kidney cancer.

The chain recombines TRBV27 with TRBJ2-1, with D perhaps assigned TRBD1 or TRBD2 (5 bases each). The CDR3 has 12 residues. V was cut by 8 bases and J by 9 bases, with 14 bases left in between. Germline CDR1 and CDR2: MNHEY and SMNVEV (reference sequence). CDR3 DNA: TGTGCCAGCGGGAAAGAGGGGCCTGAGCAGTTCTTC. This sequence encodes CASGKEGPEQFF.

This clone is medium-sized in the sample. V and J are TRBV10-2 and TRBJ1-2; D is unresolved. The CDR3 is 14 residues long. Germline V CDR1 and CDR2: WSHSY, SAAADI. V lost 6 bases to trimming and J lost 7 bases, with 18 bases between them. The CDR3 nucleotides read TGCGCCAGCAGAGAAGGGAGCCGCTCAAGTGGCTACACCTTC. This codes for CASREGSRSSGYTF.

Written as DNA, the CDR3 is TGTGCCAGCAGCCCGCCGGGGGGAGGGATTATCACTGAAGCTTTCTTT. This encodes CASSPPGGGIITEAFF. The chain combines TRBV7-2 with TRBJ1-1; TRBD1 is a possible D gene (5 bases). CDR1 SGHTA and CDR2 FQGNSA come from the germline V gene. This CDR3 is built from 16 residues. Trimming took off 5 bases at V and 4 bases at J, with 20 bases between the two ends.

A few counts support this clone. The chain employs TRBV27 and TRBJ2-5, with D maybe TRBD1 (5 bases). The germline gives CDR1 MNHEY, CDR2 SMNVEV (reference sequence). V lost 6 bases and J 1 base, leaving 15 bases between the germline ends. CDR3 length equals 15 residues. The CDR3 here is CASSPGIFAQETQYF. DNA of the CDR3: TGTGCCAGCAGCCCAGGGATTTTCGCCCAAGAGACCCAGTACTTC.

The rearrangement links TRBV29-1 to TRBJ2-7, with 8 bases matching TRBD1. The V gene's germline CDR1 is SQVTM and CDR2 ANQGSEA. The length of the CDR3 is 13 residues. V shed 4 bases, J shed 1 base, and the junction held 3 bases outside the gene matches. CDR3 bases: TGCAGCGTTGTTGGACAGGGTTCCTACGAGCAGTACTTC. Amino acids: CSVVGQGSYEQYF.

The rearrangement joins TRBV7-3 to TRBJ2-1; a weak D match, TRBD1 (6 bases). The germline CDR1 and CDR2 sequences are SGHTA and FQGTGA. The V end was cut by 3 bases, the J end by 5 bases, with 26 bases between. The CDR3 has 19 amino acids. The CDR3 nucleotides are TGTGCCAGCAGCTTCAACCCGGGGACACATCCGATCGGGCACAATGAGCAGTTCTTC. Translation gives CASSFNPGTHPIGHNEQFF.

The V and J genes are TRBV7-2 and TRBJ2-1; 11 positions agree with TRBD2. V gave up 3 bases and J gave up 8 bases; unmatched junction bases: 6. CDR1 SGHTA and CDR2 FQGNSA come from the germline V gene. CDR3 size: 15 residues. CDR3 protein: CASSFVAGGPDEQFF. The CDR3 region has the DNA TGTGCCAGCAGCTTCGTAGCGGGAGGGCCAGATGAGCAGTTCTTC.

The V gene is TRBV4-1, the J gene TRBJ2-5, with 7 bases fitting TRBD2. J gave up 4 bases and V 1 base, and 6 bases lay outside the gene matches. Per the germline V gene, CDR1 is MGHRA and CDR2 is YSYEKL. The CDR3 has 15 residues. CDR3 in amino acids: CASSQVASGLETQYF. The DNA for the CDR3 is TGCGCCAGCAGCCAAGTGGCTAGCGGTTTAGAGACCCAGTACTTC.

The chain couples TRBV10-2 to TRBJ1-1; no clear D gene. V dropped 0 bases and J dropped 6 bases, with 5 bases sitting between them. This CDR3 is 12 amino acids long. The germline gives CDR1 WSHSY, CDR2 SAAADI. The chain's CDR3 is CASSESPAEAFF. As DNA, the CDR3 is TGCGCCAGCAGTGAGTCTCCGGCTGAAGCTTTCTTT.

The chain has TRBV11-2 and TRBJ2-1; 10 nucleotides match TRBD2. Germline trimming cut 6 bases from V and 3 bases from J; bases unmatched to any gene: 8. CDR1 is SGHAT, CDR2 FQNNGV, per germline. The CDR3 spans 16 residues. Here the CDR3 DNA reads TGTGCCAGCAGTCCGTCTAGCGGGAGTTTCTACAATGAGCAGTTCTTC. It encodes CASSPSSGSFYNEQFF.

The CDR3 DNA reads as TGTGCCAGCAGATTTACAGGGTACAACACCGGGGAGCTGTTTTTT. This gives the protein CASRFTGYNTGELFF. The V call is TRBV11-2, the J call TRBJ2-2; tentative D call: TRBD1 (6 bases). Germline CDR1 reads SGHAT; CDR2 reads FQNNGV. V lost 6 bases, J lost 2 bases, and 13 bases lay in between. This CDR3 has 15 residues.

The chain uses TRBV15 and TRBJ1-2; D is uncertain. This CDR3 contains 14 residues. Germline values: CDR1 LNHNV, CDR2 YYDKDF (reference sequence). Deletions cut 0 bases from V and 1 base from J, with 6 bases between. Written as DNA, the CDR3 is TGTGCCACCAGCAGAGAAAGGGATAACTATGGCTACACCTTC. Encoded protein: CATSRERDNYGYTF.

This chain links TRBV6-1 with TRBJ2-7; TRBD1 agrees at 9 bases. The CDR3 consists of 14 residues. Germline CDR1 is MNHNS and CDR2 is SASEGT. The ends lost 1 base at V and 6 bases at J; junction bases unmatched: 4. CDR3 sequence: CASSEVTGGAEQYF. CDR3 coding DNA: TGTGCCAGCAGTGAAGTAACAGGGGGCGCCGAGCAGTACTTC.

Concerning this clone: The same CDR3 is also encoded by other DNA sequences in this sample. The V and J genes are TRBV7-9 and TRBJ2-7, with TRBD2 identical over 7 bases. The CDR3 totals 13 residues. Germline V gives CDR1 SEHNR, CDR2 FQNEAQ (reference sequence). J was trimmed by 6 bases and V by 5 bases; bases with no gene match: 7. CDR3 bases: TGTGCCAGCAGCCCAAGGACTAGTCGCGAGCAGTACTTC. Its protein product is CASSPRTSREQYF.

The chain uses TRBV6-1 and TRBJ1-1, with D maybe TRBD1 (5 bases). Trimming shortened V by 1 base and J by 0 bases, and 12 bases separated the two germline ends. Germline CDR1 is MNHNS and CDR2 is SASEGT. The CDR3 spans 16 residues. The CDR3 nucleotides are TGTGCCAGCAGTGAAGGGGGCGGGGAGATGAACACTGAAGCTTTCTTT. It specifies CASSEGGGEMNTEAFF.

This chain uses TRBV19 with TRBJ1-5; D might be TRBD1 (6 bases). Trimming removed 6 bases from V and 3 bases from J, with 12 bases in between. Germline values: CDR1 LNHDA, CDR2 SQIVND (reference sequence). The CDR3 covers 14 residues. The CDR3 is CASRPQGYNQPQHF. CDR3 DNA: TGTGCCAGTAGGCCACAGGGATACAATCAGCCCCAGCATTTT.

CDR3 sequence reads: CASSLASVVDTQYF. The CDR3, as DNA: TGCGCCAGCAGCTTGGCTTCGGTTGTAGATACGCAGTATTTT. The V call is TRBV5-1, the J call TRBJ2-3, with D hard to call. V lost 0 bases and J 5 bases, leaving 10 bases between the germline ends. Germline values: CDR1 SGHRS, CDR2 YFSETQ. This CDR3 region has 14 residues.

This chain uses TRBV4-1 with TRBJ2-1, with 8 bases matching TRBD2. The CDR3 is 17 residues long. With V trimmed by 0 bases and J by 0 bases, 4 bases remained unmatched. Germline-derived CDR1 and CDR2 are MGHRA and YSYEKL. This chain's CDR3 is CASSQENLAGSYNEQFF. For the CDR3, the DNA is TGCGCCAGCAGCCAAGAAAATCTAGCGGGCTCCTACAATGAGCAGTTCTTC.

The CDR3 region is CASSVHRGITSRDNEQFF. CDR3 in DNA: TGTGCCAGCAGTGTACACAGGGGGATAACGTCCAGGGACAATGAGCAGTTCTTC. The chain joins TRBV28 to TRBJ2-1; 8 nucleotides match TRBD1. In germline, CDR1 is MDHEN, CDR2 SYDVKM. This CDR3 is built from 18 residues. With V trimmed by 5 bases and J by 5 bases, 17 bases remained unmatched.

The chain employs TRBV4-1 and TRBJ2-5; D gene ambiguous. Germline loops: CDR1 MGHRA, CDR2 YSYEKL. The CDR3 consists of 15 residues. The V gene lost 0 bases and the J gene lost 1 base, with 9 bases spanning the gap. CDR3 nucleotides: TGCGCCAGCAGCCAAGACCATCGCGGCCAAGAGACCCAGTACTTC. It encodes CASSQDHRGQETQYF.

There are a few counts of this clone. The CDR3 reads CASSLAAGDGEKLFF. The CDR3 bases are TGTGCCAGCAGCTTAGCGGCAGGGGACGGTGAAAAACTGTTTTTT. This rearrangement joins TRBV7-6 to TRBJ1-4, with D perhaps TRBD1 (6 bases). Germline loops: CDR1 SGHVS, CDR2 FNYEAQ. This CDR3 is built from 15 residues. With 0 bases removed from V and 7 bases from J, the gap between germline ends came to 12 bases. The whole variable domain, remainder taken from reference TRBV7-6 and TRBJ1-4, is GAGVSQSPRYKVTKRGQDVALRCDPISGHVSLYWYRQALGQGPEFLTYFNYEAQQDKSGLPNDRFSAERPEGSISTLTIQRTEQRDSAMYRCASSLAAGDGEKLFFGSGTQLSVL.

The chain links TRBV4-1 to TRBJ2-1; 12 bases are a match to TRBD2. The CDR3 has 17 residues. After removal of 0 bases from V and 8 bases from J, the junction contained 8 bases not matched to a gene. Germline V gene data show CDR1 as MGHRA and CDR2 as YSYEKL. The DNA for the CDR3 is TGCGCCAGCAGCCAAGATGGGACGACTAGCGGGGGTTATGAGCAGTTCTTC. Protein sequence: CASSQDGTTSGGYEQFF.

The rearrangement joins TRBV2 to TRBJ2-7, with 11 bases fitting TRBD1. The junction had 3 bases not matched to a gene; V was cut back by 5 bases and J by 3 bases. The length of the CDR3 is 14 residues. Germline V gene sequence: CDR1 SNHLY, CDR2 FYNNEI. The DNA of the CDR3 is TGTGCCAGCAGTCCCGGGACAGGGGGCTACGAGCAGTACTTC. Translated, it gives CASSPGTGGYEQYF.

The chain joins TRBV6-4 to TRBJ2-2; D is ambiguous. The CDR3 contains 12 residues. The germline V and J ends were trimmed by 4 bases and 4 bases, with 4 bases remaining between them. Germline values: CDR1 MRHNA, CDR2 SNTAGT. Here the CDR3 DNA reads TGTGCCAGCAGTGGTATCACCGGGGAGCTGTTTTTT. Amino acids: CASSGITGELFF.

J is TRBJ2-7 and V is TRBV6-5, with 7 bases identical to TRBD2. The germline gives CDR1 MNHEY, CDR2 SVGAGI. The junction had 9 bases not matched to a gene; V was cut back by 5 bases and J by 2 bases. This CDR3 region has 15 residues. The DNA for the CDR3 is TGTGCCAGCAGTCTTACTAGCGACCTTGCCTACGAGCAGTACTTC. This gives the protein CASSLTSDLAYEQYF.

V is TRBV18 and J is TRBJ1-5; D uncertain. This CDR3 region has 15 residues. Germline lookup yields CDR1 KGHSH and CDR2 LQKENI. The V end was cut by 3 bases, the J end by 1 base, with 10 bases between. The CDR3 region is CASSPHGFSNQPQHF. The CDR3 bases are TGTGCCAGCTCACCTCACGGGTTCAGCAATCAGCCCCAGCATTTT.

The V call is TRBV7-2, the J call TRBJ2-1, with no clear D. The CDR3 is 13 residues long. The germline V gene encodes CDR1 SGHTA and CDR2 FQGNSA. V gave up 5 bases and J gave up 9 bases, with 14 bases separating them. As DNA, the CDR3 is TGTGCCAGCAGCCAACCAATCACAGTTGAGCAGTTCTTC. Translation gives CASSQPITVEQFF. The complete variable domain, with remaining parts taken from reference TRBV7-2 and TRBJ2-1, reads GAGVSQSPSNKVTEKGKDVELRCDPISGHTALYWYRQSLGQGLEFLIYFQGNSAPDKSGLPSDRFSAERTGGSVSTLTIQRTQQEDSAVYLCASSQPITVEQFFGPGTRLTVL.

The CDR3 spells CASSDWDRLNTEAFF. As DNA, the CDR3 is TGTGCCAGCAGTGACTGGGACAGATTGAACACTGAAGCTTTCTTT. The chain employs TRBV25-1 and TRBJ1-1, with 7 bases aligning to TRBD1. Per the germline V gene, CDR1 is MGHDK and CDR2 is SYGVNS. The V gene end was trimmed by 3 bases and the J gene end by 0 bases; junction bases not matched to a gene: 4. This CDR3 is 15 amino acids long.

This clone has a single count. V usage is TRBV6-5 and J usage is TRBJ1-5, with D hard to call. V was pared by 4 bases and J by 3 bases, with 10 bases between. The germline CDR1 and CDR2 sequences are MNHEY and SVGAGI. The CDR3 spans 14 residues. CDR3 in DNA: TGTGCCAGCAGTTTAAAGGGCATCAATCAGCCCCAGCATTTT. Amino acid sequence: CASSLKGINQPQHF.

V usage is TRBV6-6 and J usage is TRBJ1-1, with unresolved D. The V end was cut by 2 bases, the J end by 3 bases, with 4 bases between. CDR3 length: 12 residues. Germline values: CDR1 MNHNY, CDR2 SVGAGI (reference sequence). This CDR3 reads CASSYMDTEAFF. The CDR3 nucleotides are TGTGCCAGCAGTTACATGGACACTGAAGCTTTCTTT.

Note on this clone: Other DNA sequences in the same sample also yield this CDR3. The gene calls are TRBV7-9 and TRBJ2-1, with TRBD2 matching over 8 bases. The germline CDR1 and CDR2 sequences are SEHNR and FQNEAQ (reference sequence). The V and J ends lost 5 bases and 0 bases, in that order; junction bases with no gene match: 6. The CDR3 is made up of 16 amino acids. The CDR3 DNA reads TGTGCCAGCAGCCCCCGGGGGGGGAGCTCCTACAATGAGCAGTTCTTC. It specifies CASSPRGGSSYNEQFF. The full variable domain, completed using reference TRBV7-9 and TRBJ2-1, is DTGVSQNPRHKITKRGQNVTFRCDPISEHNRLYWYRQTLGQGPEFLTYFQNEAQLEKSRLLSDRFSAERPKGSFSTLEIQRTEQGDSAMYLCASSPRGGSSYNEQFFGPGTRLTVL.